The entry below describes one T cell receptor beta chain. Germline V lookup: CDR1 SGHTA, CDR2 FQGNSA. The V end was cut by 5 bases, the J end by 3 bases, with 15 bases between. The CDR3 extends over 15 amino acids. Per the authors' pipeline: Amplified reference gene primers provided the basis for estimating nucleated cell counts. Here immunoSEQ multiplex PCR was the method, and the copy in TCRdb shows in-frame clones only, minus some. D and trimming were read from the DNA, whereas the V and J calls and clone size are those reported in that table. The data show 150,000 to 200,000 clones, approximately 88% seen once. This sample was included in a study of blood T cell repertoires in COVID-19. Study summary: Acute and convalescent COVID-19 specimens originated in the United States, Italy and Spain. T cells, B-cell-depleted T cells, or PBMCs provided the cDNA or gDNA that served as material.

The specimen sequenced was peripheral blood. The rearrangement joins TRBV7-2 to TRBJ2-3; unclear D gene. The sequence was obtained from a woman older than 75 with active or convalescent COVID-19. CDR3 residues: CASSPSLARTDTQYF. The CDR3 nucleotides are TGTGCCAGCAGCCCAAGCTTGGCGAGGACAGATACGCAGTATTTT.